Sequencing of this T cell receptor (beta chain) was carried out in a study of cytomegalovirus exposure and HLA in healthy donors. The study, taken as a whole, reports: TCR beta V- and J-gene trimming was later associated with a missense DCLRE1C variant.

The PCR had 60 Vbeta and 13 Jbeta primers. Measured with immunoSEQ multiplex PCR; TCRdb has only the in-frame clones, and not every one. The data contain some 130,000 clones, 80% of them singletons. Worth noting for this clone: Its matching antigen is unknown.

Sequenced input: PBMCs. This receptor was taken from a young man in good health and CMV-seronegative.

CDR3 residues: CASSFQGPYEQYF. CDR3 DNA sequence: TGTGCCAGCAGTTTCCAGGGCCCCTACGAGCAGTACTTC. V and J are TRBV27 and TRBJ2-7, with D tentatively TRBD1 (5 bases). Trimming cost V 3 bases and J 2 bases, with 8 bases left between them. This CDR3 is 13 amino acids long. The germline V gene encodes CDR1 MNHEY and CDR2 SMNVEV (reference sequence).